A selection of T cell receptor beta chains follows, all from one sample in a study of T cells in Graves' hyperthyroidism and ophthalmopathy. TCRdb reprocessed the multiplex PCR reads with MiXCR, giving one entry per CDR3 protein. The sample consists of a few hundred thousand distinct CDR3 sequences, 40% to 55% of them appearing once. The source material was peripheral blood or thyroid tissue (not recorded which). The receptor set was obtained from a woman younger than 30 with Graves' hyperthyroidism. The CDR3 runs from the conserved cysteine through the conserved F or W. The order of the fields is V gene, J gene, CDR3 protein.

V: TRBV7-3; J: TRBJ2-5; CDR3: CASSIAGGPETQYF
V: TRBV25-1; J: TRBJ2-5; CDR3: CASSGWGREEAQYF
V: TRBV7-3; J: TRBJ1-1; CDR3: CASSPRGGGTEAFF
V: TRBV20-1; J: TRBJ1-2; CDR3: CSAPLNKGDGYTF
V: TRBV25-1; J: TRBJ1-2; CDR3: CASSPVGGGNYGYTF
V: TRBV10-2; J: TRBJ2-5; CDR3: CASSESSKETQYF
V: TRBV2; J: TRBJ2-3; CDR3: CASKDTDTQYF
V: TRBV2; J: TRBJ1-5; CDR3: CASSRGTGGDQPQHF
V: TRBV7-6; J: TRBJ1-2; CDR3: CASSSQGAGGYYGYTF
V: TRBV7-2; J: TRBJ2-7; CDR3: CASSSTTGKRDQLYEQYF
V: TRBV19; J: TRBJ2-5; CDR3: CASRDRRETQYF
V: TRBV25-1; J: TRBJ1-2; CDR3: CASSQVGTGDGYTF
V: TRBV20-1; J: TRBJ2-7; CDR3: CSAREGSHSYEQYF
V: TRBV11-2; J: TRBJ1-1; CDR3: CASSPPGWNTEAFF
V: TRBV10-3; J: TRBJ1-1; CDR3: CAISLDRANTEAFF
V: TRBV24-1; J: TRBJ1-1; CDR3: CATGEGRGEAFF
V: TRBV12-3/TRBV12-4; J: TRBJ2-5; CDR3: CVSSWDRQETQYF
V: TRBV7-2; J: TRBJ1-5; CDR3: CASTRQGGSGRAQHF
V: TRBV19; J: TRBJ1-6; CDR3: CASSIVQGNSPLHF
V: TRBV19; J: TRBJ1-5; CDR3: CASSIGAENQPQHF
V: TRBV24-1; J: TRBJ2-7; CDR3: CATSFRGEQYF
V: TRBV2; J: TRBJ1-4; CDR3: CAGQGTDEKLFF
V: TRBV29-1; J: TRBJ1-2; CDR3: CSVDEIGDRYGYTF
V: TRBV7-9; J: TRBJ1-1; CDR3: CASSTPMNTEAFF
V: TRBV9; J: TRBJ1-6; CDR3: CASSADSEFYNSPLHF
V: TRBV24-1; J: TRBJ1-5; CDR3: CATSDRPQHF
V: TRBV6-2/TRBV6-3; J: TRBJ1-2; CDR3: CASSYGAAVIYGYTF
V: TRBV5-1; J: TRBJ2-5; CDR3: CASSPGSEQETQYF
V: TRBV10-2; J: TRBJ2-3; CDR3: CASESRLAGGHDTQYF
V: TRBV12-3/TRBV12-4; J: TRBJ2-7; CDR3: CASSFPSRTDRLYEQYF
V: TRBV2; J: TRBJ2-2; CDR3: CASSTGATGELFF
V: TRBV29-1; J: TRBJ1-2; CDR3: CSRDRFYGYTF
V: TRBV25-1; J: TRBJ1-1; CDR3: CASSARDTDRDSTEAFF
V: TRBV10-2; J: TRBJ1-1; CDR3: CATSGSRGAEAFF
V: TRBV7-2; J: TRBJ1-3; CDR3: CASRGLGSGNTIYF
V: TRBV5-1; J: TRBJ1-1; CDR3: CASSQGTVNTEAFF
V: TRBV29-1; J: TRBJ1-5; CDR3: CSLGQATQPQHF
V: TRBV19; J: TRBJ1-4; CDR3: CASSQKGGNEKLFF
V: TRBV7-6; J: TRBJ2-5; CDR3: CASSCQVGRSGRACETQYF
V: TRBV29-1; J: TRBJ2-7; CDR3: CSVTSGTYEQYF
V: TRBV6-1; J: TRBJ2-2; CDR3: CASQLPTGELFF